The 3 T cell receptor beta chains below were found in one sample sequenced in a study of immune evolution from preneoplasia to lung adenocarcinoma. The protocol was immunoSEQ multiplex PCR, while the TCRdb copy is restricted to in-frame clones and leaves out a portion. The top ten clones hold approximately 10% of a sample with about 7,800 clones, 55% to 80% of them seen once. Input material: FFPE lung adenocarcinoma in situ tissue. The receptors stem from a donor at least 70 years old with lung adenocarcinoma. Some clones in this sample may be carry-over from other donors' samples.

The table lists this clone with a few counts. The rearrangement uses TRBV30 and TRBJ1-4, with unresolved D. This CDR3 contains 12 residues. CDR1 GTSNPN and CDR2 SVGIG come from the germline V gene (reference sequence). V gave up 3 bases and J gave up 4 bases, with 6 bases separating them. The CDR3 DNA follows: TGTGCCTGGAGGGCCGATAATGAAAAACTGTTTTTT. Residues: CAWRADNEKLFF.

This chain joins TRBV18 and TRBJ1-4; a possible D gene is TRBD1 (5 bases). The CDR3 has 15 residues. Between the trimmed V and J ends, which lost 6 bases and 0 bases, there was a span of 11 bases. Per the germline V gene, CDR1 is KGHSH and CDR2 is LQKENI. CDR3 amino acids: CASSGRTATNEKLFF. The CDR3 DNA is TGTGCCAGCTCGGGGCGGACGGCAACTAATGAAAAACTGTTTTTT.

The genes are TRBV5-6 and TRBJ2-2; D gene ambiguous. V was shortened by 0 bases and J by 3 bases, with 3 bases between the two germline ends. There are 13 residues in the CDR3. Per the germline V gene, CDR1 is SGHDT and CDR2 is YYEEEE. The CDR3 loop is CASSLAYTGELFF. CDR3 DNA sequence: TGTGCCAGCAGCTTGGCATACACCGGGGAGCTGTTTTTT.